A single sample gave rise to the 5 T cell receptor beta chains below, sequenced in a study of post-analysis software for immune sequencing data (dated by TCRdb to between 2015 and 2017). General conclusions and limits of the study: Patients showed significantly higher frequencies than controls for five TRBV segments, among them TRBV5-6, TRBV5-1 and TRBV20-1.

Antigens of these TCRs are unknown. Library creation used PCR. Data came from an Illumina HiSeq 2500. To reduce PCR and sequencing biases, unique molecular identifiers were incorporated into the TCR beta cDNA libraries. TCRdb itself trimmed the public reads at Q25 with fastp, ran MiXCR and retained productive beta chains. Rows matching on CDR3 protein sequence are summarized as one entry with the most common DNA and genes. Recorded for this sample are 400,000 to 500,000 distinct CDR3 sequences; 30% to 40% of them occurred a single time. Of the sample, approximately 7.1% falls within the top ten clones. The material sequenced was blood. The receptors stem from a girl aged 2 to 9 with multiple sclerosis.

The chain uses TRBV20-1 and TRBJ2-7; TRBD1 agrees at 7 bases. V lost 6 bases and J lost 0; bases outside the gene matches: 5. Per the germline V gene, CDR1 is DFQATT and CDR2 is SNEGSKA (reference sequence). There are 13 residues in the CDR3. The CDR3 region has the DNA TGCAGTGCCGGGACAGCTAACTCCTACGAGCAGTACTTC. The encoded protein is CSAGTANSYEQYF.

The rearrangement uses TRBV4-1 and TRBJ1-4; D is unresolved. Per the germline V gene, CDR1 is MGHRA and CDR2 is YSYEKL. The CDR3 runs 13 residues. Between the trimmed V and J ends, which lost 3 bases and 9 bases, there was a span of 11 bases. CDR3 in DNA: TGCGCCAGCAGCCACGAGTGGCGGCAAAAACTGTTTTTT. Translating gives CASSHEWRQKLFF.

The chain couples TRBV5-1 to TRBJ2-5; 7 nucleotides align to TRBD1. This CDR3 is 14 amino acids long. CDR1 is SGHRS, CDR2 YFSETQ, per germline. V lost 3 bases, J lost 3 bases, and 5 bases stayed unmatched. In nucleotides, the CDR3 is TGCGCCAGCAGCTGGAATACAGGGGAAGAGACCCAGTACTTC. Protein: CASSWNTGEETQYF.

The rearrangement links TRBV29-1 to TRBJ1-1; D is unresolved. Germline V gene lookup returns CDR1 SQVTM and CDR2 ANQGSEA. The CDR3 is 11 residues long. With 4 bases removed from V and 6 bases from J, the gap between germline ends came to 9 bases. The CDR3 reads CSVGRRPEAFF. CDR3 DNA: TGCAGCGTTGGTCGGCGGCCTGAAGCTTTCTTT.

This sequence joins TRBV29-1 and TRBJ2-5; perhaps TRBD1 as D (7 bases). The V gene's germline CDR1 is SQVTM and CDR2 ANQGSEA. V lost 7 bases and J 1 base, leaving 10 bases between the germline ends. This CDR3 has 12 amino acids. The CDR3 loop is CSGGTVQETQYF. CDR3 sequence (DNA): TGCAGCGGCGGGACAGTCCAAGAGACCCAGTACTTC.